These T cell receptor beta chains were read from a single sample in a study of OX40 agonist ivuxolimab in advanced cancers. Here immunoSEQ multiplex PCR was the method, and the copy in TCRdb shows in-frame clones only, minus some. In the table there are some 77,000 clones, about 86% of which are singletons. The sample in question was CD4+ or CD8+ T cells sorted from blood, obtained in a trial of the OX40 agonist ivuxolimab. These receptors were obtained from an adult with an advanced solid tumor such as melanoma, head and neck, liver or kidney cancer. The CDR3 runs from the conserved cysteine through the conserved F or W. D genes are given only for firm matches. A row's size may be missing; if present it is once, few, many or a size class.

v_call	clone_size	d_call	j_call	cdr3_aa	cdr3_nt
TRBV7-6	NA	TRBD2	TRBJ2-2	CASSSLAGVGTGELFF	TGTGCCAGCAGCTCCCTAGCGGGAGTGGGGACCGGGGAGCTGTTTTTT
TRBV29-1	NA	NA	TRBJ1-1	CSPRTTEAFF	TGCAGCCCTCGGACCACTGAAGCTTTCTTT
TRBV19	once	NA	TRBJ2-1	CASSPYNEQFF	TGTGCCAGTAGTCCTTACAATGAGCAGTTCTTC
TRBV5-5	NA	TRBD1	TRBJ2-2	CASSRQGLRNTGELFF	TGTGCCAGCAGTAGACAGGGGCTGAGGAACACCGGGGAGCTGTTTTTT
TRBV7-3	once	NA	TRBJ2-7	CASSLGEGYYEQYF	TGTGCCAGCAGCCTAGGGGAAGGGTACTACGAGCAGTACTTC
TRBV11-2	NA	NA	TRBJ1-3	CASSSSDRLSGNTIYF	TGTGCCAGCAGTTCCTCTGACAGGCTCTCTGGAAACACCATATATTTT
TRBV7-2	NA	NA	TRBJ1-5	CASSLGKNQPQHF	TGTGCCAGCAGCTTAGGCAAGAATCAGCCCCAGCATTTT
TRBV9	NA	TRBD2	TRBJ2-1	CASSVARTSGTEQFF	TGTGCCAGCAGCGTAGCAAGGACTAGCGGGACGGAGCAGTTCTTC
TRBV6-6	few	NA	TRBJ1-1	CASSYSGNSMGIEAFF	TGTGCCAGCAGTTACTCAGGCAATTCCATGGGGATTGAAGCTTTCTTT
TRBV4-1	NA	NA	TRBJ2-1	CASSQDRSGSYNEQFF	TGCGCCAGCAGCCAAGATCGGTCGGGATCCTACAATGAGCAGTTCTTC
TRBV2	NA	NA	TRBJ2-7	CASSTDTYPGEQYF	TGTGCCAGCAGTACCGACACGTACCCTGGCGAGCAGTACTTC
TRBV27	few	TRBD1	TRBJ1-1	CASSPPQGERVEAFF	TGTGCCAGCAGTCCACCACAGGGGGAAAGGGTTGAAGCTTTCTTT
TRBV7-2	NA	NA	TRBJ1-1	CASSQRNLNTEAFF	TGTGCCAGCAGCCAACGGAACCTGAACACTGAAGCTTTCTTT
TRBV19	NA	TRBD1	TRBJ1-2	CASKDRGDGYTF	TGTGCCAGCAAAGACAGGGGCGACGGCTACACCTTC
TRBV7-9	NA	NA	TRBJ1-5	CASSLESGYQPQHF	TGTGCCAGCAGCTTAGAGTCGGGTTATCAGCCCCAGCATTTT
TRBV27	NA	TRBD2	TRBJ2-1	CASSLNSGTSYNEQFF	TGTGCCAGCAGTTTAAATAGCGGGACCTCCTACAATGAGCAGTTCTTC
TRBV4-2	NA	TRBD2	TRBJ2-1	CASSQRSGRGFNEQFF	TGTGCCAGCAGCCAACGTAGCGGGAGGGGGTTCAATGAGCAGTTCTTC
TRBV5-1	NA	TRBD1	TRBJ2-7	CASSLATGDEQYF	TGCGCCAGCAGCTTGGCCACAGGGGACGAGCAGTACTTC
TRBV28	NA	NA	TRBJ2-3	CASSPLGADTDTQYF	TGTGCCAGCAGTCCCCTCGGGGCTGACACAGATACGCAGTATTTT
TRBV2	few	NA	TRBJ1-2	CASSEAYGYTF	TGTGCCAGCAGTGAAGCCTATGGCTACACCTTC
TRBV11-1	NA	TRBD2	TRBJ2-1	CASSLTLAGATYNEQFF	TGTGCCAGCAGCTTAACTTTAGCGGGAGCTACCTACAATGAGCAGTTCTTC
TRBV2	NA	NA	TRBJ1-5	CASSETSYSNQPQHF	TGTGCCAGCAGTGAAACTTCTTATAGCAATCAGCCCCAGCATTTT
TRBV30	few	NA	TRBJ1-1	CAWMASMNTEAFF	TGTGCCTGGATGGCCTCCATGAACACTGAAGCTTTCTTT
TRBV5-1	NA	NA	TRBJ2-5	CASSGAALGETQYF	TGCGCCAGCAGCGGGGCGGCTCTAGGAGAGACCCAGTACTTC
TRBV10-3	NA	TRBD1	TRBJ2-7	CAISDKGQGFHEQYF	TGTGCCATCAGTGACAAGGGACAGGGTTTCCACGAGCAGTACTTC
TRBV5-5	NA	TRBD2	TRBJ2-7	CASSLGLREPYEQYF	TGTGCCAGCAGCTTGGGTCTGCGGGAGCCCTACGAGCAGTACTTC
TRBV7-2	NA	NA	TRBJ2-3	CASSFWGSTDTQYF	TGTGCCAGCAGCTTTTGGGGTAGTACAGATACGCAGTATTTT
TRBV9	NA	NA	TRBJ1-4	CASSVAPRASVGEKLFF	TGTGCCAGCAGCGTAGCCCCTAGAGCCTCCGTTGGTGAAAAACTGTTTTTT
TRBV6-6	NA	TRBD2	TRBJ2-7	CASSYSTSGYEQYF	TGTGCCAGCAGTTACTCGACTAGCGGTTACGAGCAGTACTTC
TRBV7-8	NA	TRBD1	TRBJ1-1	CASSSTQGASTEAFF	TGTGCCAGCAGCTCTACACAGGGGGCGAGTACTGAAGCTTTCTTT
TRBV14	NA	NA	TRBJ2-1	CASSYLEWGEQFF	TGTGCCAGCAGCTACCTAGAGTGGGGTGAGCAGTTCTTC
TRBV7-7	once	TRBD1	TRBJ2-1	CASSQDRYNEQFF	TGTGCTAGCAGCCAGGACAGGTACAATGAGCAGTTCTTC
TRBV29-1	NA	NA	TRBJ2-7	CSVVLGGGGYEQYF	TGCAGCGTTGTTCTGGGGGGCGGGGGCTACGAGCAGTACTTC
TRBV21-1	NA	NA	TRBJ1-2	CASTNQGRGSYTF	TGTGCCAGCACCAATCAGGGACGAGGGAGCTACACCTTC
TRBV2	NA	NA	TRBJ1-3	CASNSESGNTIYF	TGTGCCAGCAACTCAGAGTCTGGAAACACCATATATTTT
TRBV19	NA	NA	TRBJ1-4	CASSIGGGMDEKLFF	TGTGCCAGTAGTATAGGGGGAGGGATGGATGAAAAACTGTTTTTT
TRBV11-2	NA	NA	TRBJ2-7	CASSLKWQVAHEQYF	TGTGCCAGCAGCTTAAAGTGGCAGGTGGCCCACGAGCAGTACTTC
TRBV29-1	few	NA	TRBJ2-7	CSVGSLYEQYF	TGCAGCGTTGGGAGCCTCTACGAGCAGTACTTC
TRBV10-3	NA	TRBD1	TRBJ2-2	CAISPGQGNTGELFF	TGTGCCATCAGCCCCGGACAGGGAAACACCGGGGAGCTGTTTTTT
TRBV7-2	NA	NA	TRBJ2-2	CASSLTSLANTGELFF	TGTGCCAGCAGCTTAACATCTCTCGCGAACACCGGGGAGCTGTTTTTT
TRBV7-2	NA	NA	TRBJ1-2	CASSLNGGRYGYTF	TGTGCCAGCAGCTTAAATGGAGGGAGATATGGCTACACCTTC
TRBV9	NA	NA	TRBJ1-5	CASSQGNSNQPQHF	TGTGCCAGCAGTCAGGGGAATAGCAATCAGCCCCAGCATTTT
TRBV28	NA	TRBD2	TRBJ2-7	CASSPGGVAGDHEQYF	TGTGCCAGCAGTCCCGGGGGGGTAGCGGGAGACCACGAGCAGTACTTC
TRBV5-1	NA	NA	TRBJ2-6	CASSFMESSGANVLTF	TGCGCCAGCAGCTTTATGGAGAGCTCTGGGGCCAACGTCCTGACTTTC
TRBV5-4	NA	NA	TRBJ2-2	CASSLGTRIGGGELFF	TGTGCCAGCAGCTTGGGTACGAGAATCGGCGGCGGGGAGCTGTTTTTT
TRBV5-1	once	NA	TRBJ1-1	CASSLTGFGDTEAFF	TGCGCCAGCAGCTTGACAGGGTTTGGCGACACTGAAGCTTTCTTT